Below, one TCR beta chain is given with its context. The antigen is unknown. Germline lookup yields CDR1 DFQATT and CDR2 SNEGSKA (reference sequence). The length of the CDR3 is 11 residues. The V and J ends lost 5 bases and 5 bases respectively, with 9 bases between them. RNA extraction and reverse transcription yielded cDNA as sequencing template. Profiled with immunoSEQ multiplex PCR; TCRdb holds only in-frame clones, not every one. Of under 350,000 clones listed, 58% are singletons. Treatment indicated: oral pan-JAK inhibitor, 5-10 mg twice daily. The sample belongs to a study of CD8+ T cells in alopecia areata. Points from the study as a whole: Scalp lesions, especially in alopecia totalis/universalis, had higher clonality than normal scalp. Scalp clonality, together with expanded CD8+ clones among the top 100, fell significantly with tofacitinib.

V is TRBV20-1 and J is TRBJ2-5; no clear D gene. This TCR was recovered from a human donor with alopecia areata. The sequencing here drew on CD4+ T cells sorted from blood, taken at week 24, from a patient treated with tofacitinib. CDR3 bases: TGCAGTGCTGAAGCCTCGGAGACCCAGTACTTC. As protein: CSAEASETQYF.